This entry concerns a single T cell receptor beta chain. What antigen it recognizes has not been identified. Base qualities are not at hand, and no much larger clone is one base apart. This record belongs to a study of cytomegalovirus exposure and HLA in healthy donors (dated by TCRdb to 2015 to 2018). Study-level background: An earlier analysis of approximately 640 of the donors reported about 290 Gb of sequence data and 100 million to 130 million unique TCR beta sequences from about 179 million T cells. An early release that covered more than 550 HLA-typed donors contained around 300 gigabases of sequencing data and 70 million to 100 million unique TCR sequences. Of the roughly 420 genotyped donors, 81% were placed in the genetic ancestry cluster associated with self-reported Caucasian donors. The study aimed to test whether cataloging public T cell receptors could reveal signatures of past pathogen exposure. Using immunosequencing, the study profiled T cell repertoires from around 680 subjects and related those repertoires to cytomegalovirus serostatus. Along with the roughly 700-subject first cohort, a separate validation cohort of more than 90 different subjects was used. The study combined high-throughput TCR immunosequencing, statistical association of individual TCRs with disease status, and machine learning to predict cytomegalovirus infection status. In a later analysis, previously published TCR beta repertoires from 500 to 750 donors were re-analyzed and high-resolution HLA genotyping was added so that TCR occurrence patterns could be studied. The later analysis used no new phenotypic data to find candidate immune exposures, relying instead on TCR beta sequences and their occurrence across donors. An earlier analysis of approximately 640 of the donors applied high-throughput TCR beta sequencing to assess whether each TCR beta V gene segment acted as functional or pseudogenic. Alongside the repertoire data, information on donor age, sex, ethnicity and CMV serostatus was compiled. In a later genetic analysis, genome-wide SNP genotypes for about 55% of the roughly 670 donors were used, and that subset was treated as a discovery cohort. All discovery cohort repertoires had been generated on a single sequencing platform. Class I and class II HLA loci were covered by the typing at four-digit resolution. Typing coverage varied by locus: roughly 620-630 donors for A, B, C, DRB1 and DQB1; under 550 for DQA1; more than 600 for DPA1; 450 to 480 for DPB1. Because of strong linkage in the cohort, four or five DR-DQ haplotypes were treated as single units for association and clustering. Among roughly 370 genotyped donors of the cohort, an average of approximately 250,000 unique TCR beta nucleotide sequences were sequenced per donor, roughly a sixth of them non-productive. The study at large found these results: The classifier was reported to diagnose cytomegalovirus status with high specificity and sensitivity in both the original and validation cohorts. At a false discovery rate of 0.05, a later analysis linked about 17,000 TCR beta sequences to specific HLA alleles. When HLA alleles, especially DR and DQ, strongly co-occurred, attributing TCR associations to individual alleles was difficult. A further reported finding was that TCR beta sequences accurately predicted the HLA-A and HLA-B alleles for most subjects in the first cohort. Most CMV-associated TCR beta chains appeared to be HLA-restricted in a later analysis, and the HLA associations seemed to be driven largely by CMV exposure. An association between a missense DCLRE1C variant and V-gene and J-gene trimming of TCR beta chains was found in a later genetic analysis and replicated in an independent cohort. The authors suggested that the approach could potentially be generalized to other disease states and immunological phenotypes. An earlier analysis of approximately 590 of the donors showed that most TCR beta V segments appeared in productive rearrangements either about 90% or about 30% of the time, which broadly matched IMGT annotations. Roughly uniform sequencing depth across donors was assumed in presence/absence analyses, although this assumption may not hold. Most TCR sequences were observed very rarely across donors, whereas some public TCRs were present in many individuals. Linkage disequilibrium might explain the correlated functional status among segregating V segments, but an unknown experimental factor could not be ruled out. A later analysis found that HLA-associated TCR beta chains were more clonally expanded and had lower generation probabilities than equally common non-associated chains. According to a later analysis, parvovirus B19, influenza, CMV and Epstein-Barr virus appeared linked to several top co-occurrence clusters. In this cohort, only TCR beta chains were sequenced, and detectable features were limited by the absence of alpha or paired-chain data. Around 16 rarely observed V segments, including chromosome 9 orphons, were excluded from the earlier analysis of a few hundred of the donors because counts were too low. Because HLA typing was unavailable for some donors at each locus, only the typed subset was used in association tests. According to a later analysis, TCR association rates differed among HLA loci, with DRB1 alleles showing the most associated TCRs and HLA-C alleles showing the fewest. A cluster of highly shared sequence variants was judged likely to represent a technical artifact of the sequencing pipeline. A total of 164 TCR beta chains were listed by the study as associated with cytomegalovirus. A few of the identified cytomegalovirus-associated TCR beta chains were confirmed in vitro to be specific for cytomegalovirus antigens. A later genetic analysis reported fewer N-insertions in productive TCRs among donors in an Asian-associated ancestry cluster than the roughly 690-donor mean. The only immune exposure information available for the cohort was CMV serostatus. The 87-base-pair reads could not distinguish some IMGT-functional V segments, including TRBV6-2 and TRBV6-3, so those segments were excluded.

CDR1 and CDR2 were assigned from the germline V gene (reference sequence) as SEHNR and FQNEAQ. The germline ends are 16 bases apart after V is trimmed by 7 bases and J by 2 bases. Measured from the cysteine to the phenylalanine, the CDR3 is 15 residues long. Only the CDR3 DNA is retained, 45 bases long and in frame from the first base. The library was generated by the immunoSEQ multiplex PCR assay. The multiplex PCR relied on a mix of 60 forward primers for TCR Vbeta segments and 13 reverse primers for TCR Jbeta segments. The CDR3 region of rearranged TCR beta genes was amplified from genomic DNA by a multiplex PCR assay. On the Illumina HiSeq System, the amplified TCR beta libraries were sequenced as 87-base-pair reads. In the paper's pipeline: A later analysis tallied roughly 80 million unique TCR beta chains across the approximately 670 repertoires, and some 10 million of those chains were shared by two or more donors. Raw reads were error-corrected and collapsed into unique sequences by a nearest-neighbor algorithm in which closely related sequences were merged to remove PCR and sequencing errors. To assign V, D and J gene segments, CDR3 sequences were aligned to IMGT reference sequences. Each retained sequence needed at least a six-nucleotide match to both a V gene segment and a J gene segment. Rearrangements were called productive when the CDR3 lacked stop codons and stayed in frame with V and J; all others were non-productive. CDR3 was defined according to IMGT convention as the region running from the second conserved V-encoded cysteine to the conserved J-encoded phenylalanine. In an earlier analysis of 550 to 650 of the donors, sequences lacking an unambiguous match to a single V gene segment were excluded. In an earlier analysis of some 590 of the donors, a V segment was called functional when productive rearrangements were above 56.7%, and segregating when the standard deviation between donors exceeded 5%. A statistical classification framework was built to diagnose cytomegalovirus status from the catalog of TCR beta chain sequences. In a later analysis, V and J genes were assigned by comparing TCR nucleotide sequences against IMGT/GENE-DB human TR gene sequences. In a later analysis, CDR3 sequences and most-parsimonious VDJ recombination scenarios were assigned using the TCRdist pipeline. In a later analysis, every TCR beta chain was defined by the combination of its CDR3 amino acid sequence and its V-gene family, and reads without a unique V-gene family were dropped. In a later analysis, 550 to 650 highly shared, low-generation-probability nucleotide sequences were removed to address suspected cross-contamination and a sequencing artifact. In a later analysis, a clonal expansion index for each public chain was calculated from normalized within-repertoire ranks of inferred template counts. A later analysis computed generation probabilities with a VDJ recombination model fitted to out-of-frame rearrangements, and checked the results against IGoR. A later analysis scored TCR-TCR, TCR-HLA and TCR-CMV co-occurrence with hypergeometric tests, applying a repertoire-size bias correction to TCR pairs. A later analysis estimated false discovery rates by permuting HLA or CMV assignments 20 times. A later analysis grouped co-occurring TCRs with DBSCAN, adding TCRdist sequence similarity when clustering within HLA-allele-positive subsets. For co-occurrence clustering, repertoires with fewer than 30,000 or more than 120,000 public chains were excluded, along with about five repertoires with anomalous nucleotide sharing. Entries here come from immuneACCESS through TCRdb and include only in-frame sequences with V and J called. Some clones fail to appear in such tables; in the studies checked, an unresolved V gene covers under half of the shortfall, and the cause of the remainder is unknown. That table is the source of V, J and clone size, and D and trimming were worked out from the DNA. In this sample the table shows 64,000 or so clones, about 70% of which occur a single time. The ten biggest clones cover about 7.6% of the sample.

The cohort consisted of 650 to 700 healthy bone marrow donors. All cohort members were sampled while nominally healthy, although unrecorded immune exposures were likely present. The donor was CMV seropositive and was included in the group of 250 to 300 seropositive cohort members. Each donor provided a peripheral blood sample, and peripheral blood mononuclear cells were used for TCR beta sequencing. Genomic DNA extraction from the blood cell samples was performed with the Qiagen DNeasy Blood Extraction Kit. The source material was PBMCs. The sequence was collected from a man in his forties in good health and CMV-seropositive. This sequence uses TRBV7-9 and TRBJ2-3, and perhaps TRBD1 as D gene, on 6 matching bases. At the DNA level, the sequence is TGTGCCAGCAACTCCCACAGGGTTTACACAGATACGCAGTATTTT. Its protein is CASNSHRVYTDTQYF. Here the CDR3 is joined to the reference TRBV7-9 and TRBJ2-3 genes, and the full variable domain is: DTGVSQNPRHKITKRGQNVTFRCDPISEHNRLYWYRQTLGQGPEFLTYFQNEAQLEKSRLLSDRFSAERPKGSFSTLEIQRTEQGDSAMYLCASNSHRVYTDTQYFGPGTRLTVL.